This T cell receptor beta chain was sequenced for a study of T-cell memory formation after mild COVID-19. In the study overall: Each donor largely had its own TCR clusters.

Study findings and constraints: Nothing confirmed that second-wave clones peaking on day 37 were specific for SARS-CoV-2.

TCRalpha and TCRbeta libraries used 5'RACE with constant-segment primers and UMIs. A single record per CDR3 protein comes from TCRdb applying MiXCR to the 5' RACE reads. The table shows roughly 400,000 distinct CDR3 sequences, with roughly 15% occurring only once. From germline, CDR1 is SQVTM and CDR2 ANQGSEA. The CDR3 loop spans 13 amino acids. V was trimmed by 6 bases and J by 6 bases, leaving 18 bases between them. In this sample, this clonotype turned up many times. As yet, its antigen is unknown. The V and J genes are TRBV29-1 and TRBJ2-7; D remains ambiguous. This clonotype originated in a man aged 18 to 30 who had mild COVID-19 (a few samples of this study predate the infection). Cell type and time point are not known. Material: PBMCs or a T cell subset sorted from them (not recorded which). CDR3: CSVGYLTPGEQYF. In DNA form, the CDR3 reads TGCAGCGTGGGGTATTTGACTCCGGGCGAGCAGTACTTC.